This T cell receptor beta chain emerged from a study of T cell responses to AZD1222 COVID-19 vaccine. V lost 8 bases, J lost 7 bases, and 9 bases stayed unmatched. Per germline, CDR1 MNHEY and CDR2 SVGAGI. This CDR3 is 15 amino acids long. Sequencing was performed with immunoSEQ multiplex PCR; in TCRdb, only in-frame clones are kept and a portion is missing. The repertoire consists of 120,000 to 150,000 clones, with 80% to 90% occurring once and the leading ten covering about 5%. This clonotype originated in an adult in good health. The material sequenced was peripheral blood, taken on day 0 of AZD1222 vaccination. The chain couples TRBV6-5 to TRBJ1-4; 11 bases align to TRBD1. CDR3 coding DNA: TGTGCCAGCCGTACCGGAGGGACAGGGGGTGAAAAACTGTTTTTT. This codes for CASRTGGTGGEKLFF.